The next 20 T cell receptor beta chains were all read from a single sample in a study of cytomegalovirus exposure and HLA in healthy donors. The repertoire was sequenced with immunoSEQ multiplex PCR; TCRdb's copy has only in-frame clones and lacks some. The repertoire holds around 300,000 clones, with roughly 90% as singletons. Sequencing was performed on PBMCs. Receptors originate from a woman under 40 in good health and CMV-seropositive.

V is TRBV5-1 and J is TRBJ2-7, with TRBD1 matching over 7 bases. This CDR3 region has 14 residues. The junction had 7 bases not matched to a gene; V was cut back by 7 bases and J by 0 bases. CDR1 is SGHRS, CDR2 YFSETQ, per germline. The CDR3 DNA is TGCGCCAGCGCCGAGGGGGCTAGCTCCTACGAGCAGTACTTC. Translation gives CASAEGASSYEQYF.

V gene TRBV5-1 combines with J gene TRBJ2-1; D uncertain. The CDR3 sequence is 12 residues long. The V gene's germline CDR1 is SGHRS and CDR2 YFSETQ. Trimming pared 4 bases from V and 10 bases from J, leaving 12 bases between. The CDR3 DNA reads TGCGCCAGCAGCGAAGAGTTCGGGGAGCAGTTCTTC. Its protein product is CASSEEFGEQFF.

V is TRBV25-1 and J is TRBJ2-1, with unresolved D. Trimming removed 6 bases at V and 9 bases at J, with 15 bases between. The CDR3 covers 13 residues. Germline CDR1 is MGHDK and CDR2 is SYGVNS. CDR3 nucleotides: TGTGCCAGCAGCGCGATATCGACGGGTGAGCAGTTCTTC. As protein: CASSAISTGEQFF.

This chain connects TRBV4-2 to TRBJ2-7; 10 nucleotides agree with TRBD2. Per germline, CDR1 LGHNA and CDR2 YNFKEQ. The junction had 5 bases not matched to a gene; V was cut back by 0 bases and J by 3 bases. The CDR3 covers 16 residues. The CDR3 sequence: CASSQDYTSGNYEQYF. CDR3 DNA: TGTGCCAGCAGCCAAGATTACACTAGCGGGAACTACGAGCAGTACTTC.

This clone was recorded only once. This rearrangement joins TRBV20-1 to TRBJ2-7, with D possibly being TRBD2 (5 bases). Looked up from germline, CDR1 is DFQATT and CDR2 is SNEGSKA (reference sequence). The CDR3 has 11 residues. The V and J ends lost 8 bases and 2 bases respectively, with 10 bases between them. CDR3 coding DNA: TGCAGTTGCGGAGGCACCTACGAGCAGTACTTC. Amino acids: CSCGGTYEQYF.

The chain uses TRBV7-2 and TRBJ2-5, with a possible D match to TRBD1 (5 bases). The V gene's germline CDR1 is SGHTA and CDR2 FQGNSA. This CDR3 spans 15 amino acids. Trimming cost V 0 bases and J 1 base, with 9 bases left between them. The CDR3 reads CASSLAGRTQETQYF. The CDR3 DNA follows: TGTGCCAGCAGCTTAGCGGGGCGGACCCAAGAGACCCAGTACTTC.

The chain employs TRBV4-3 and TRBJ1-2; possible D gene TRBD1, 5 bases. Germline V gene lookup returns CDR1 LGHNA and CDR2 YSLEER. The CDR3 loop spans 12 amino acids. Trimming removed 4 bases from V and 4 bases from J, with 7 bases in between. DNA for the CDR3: TGCGCCAGCAGCCGGGACGGCTATGGCTACACCTTC. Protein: CASSRDGYGYTF.

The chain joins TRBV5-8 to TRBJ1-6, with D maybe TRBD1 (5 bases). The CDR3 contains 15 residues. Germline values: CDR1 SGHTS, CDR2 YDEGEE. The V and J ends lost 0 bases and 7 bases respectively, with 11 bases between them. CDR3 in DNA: TGTGCCAGCAGCTTGGTGGCAGGACAAAATTCACCCCTCCACTTT. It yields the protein CASSLVAGQNSPLHF.

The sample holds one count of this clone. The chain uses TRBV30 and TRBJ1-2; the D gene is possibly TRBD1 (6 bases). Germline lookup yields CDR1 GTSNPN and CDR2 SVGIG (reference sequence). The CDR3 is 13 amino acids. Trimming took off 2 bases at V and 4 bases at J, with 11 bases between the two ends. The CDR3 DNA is TGTGCCTGGAGTCCCGGGACATTCTATGGCTACACCTTC. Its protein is CAWSPGTFYGYTF.

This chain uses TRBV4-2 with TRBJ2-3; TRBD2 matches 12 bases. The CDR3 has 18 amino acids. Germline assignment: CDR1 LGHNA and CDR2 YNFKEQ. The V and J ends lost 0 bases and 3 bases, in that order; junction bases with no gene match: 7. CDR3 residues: CASSQDRSTSGSTDTQYF. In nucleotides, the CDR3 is TGTGCCAGCAGCCAAGACCGTTCGACTAGCGGGAGTACAGATACGCAGTATTTT.

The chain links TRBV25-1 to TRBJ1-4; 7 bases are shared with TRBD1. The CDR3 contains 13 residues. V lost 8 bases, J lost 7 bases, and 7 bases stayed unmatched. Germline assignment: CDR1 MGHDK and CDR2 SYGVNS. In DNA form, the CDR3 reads TGTGCCAGCCTGGGGCAGGGGGGTGAAAAACTGTTTTTT. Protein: CASLGQGGEKLFF.

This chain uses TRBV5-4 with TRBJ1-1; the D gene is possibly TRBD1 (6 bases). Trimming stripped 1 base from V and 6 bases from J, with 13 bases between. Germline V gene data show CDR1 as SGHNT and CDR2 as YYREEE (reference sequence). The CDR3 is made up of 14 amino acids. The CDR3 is CASSLRGRGAEAFF. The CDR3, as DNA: TGTGCCAGCAGCTTGCGGGGGAGGGGGGCTGAAGCTTTCTTT.

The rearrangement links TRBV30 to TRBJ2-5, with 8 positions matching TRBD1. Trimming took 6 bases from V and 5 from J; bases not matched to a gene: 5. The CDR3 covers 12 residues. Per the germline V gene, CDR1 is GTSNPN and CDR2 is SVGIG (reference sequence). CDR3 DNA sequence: TGTGCCTGCAGGGGGCCGGGGGAGACCCAGTACTTC. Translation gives CACRGPGETQYF.

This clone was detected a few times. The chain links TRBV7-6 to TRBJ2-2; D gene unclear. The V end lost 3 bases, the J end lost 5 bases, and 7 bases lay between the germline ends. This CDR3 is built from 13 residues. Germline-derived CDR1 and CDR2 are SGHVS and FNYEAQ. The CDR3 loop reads CASSFQLTGELFF. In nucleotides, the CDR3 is TGTGCCAGCAGCTTCCAGTTGACCGGGGAGCTGTTTTTT.

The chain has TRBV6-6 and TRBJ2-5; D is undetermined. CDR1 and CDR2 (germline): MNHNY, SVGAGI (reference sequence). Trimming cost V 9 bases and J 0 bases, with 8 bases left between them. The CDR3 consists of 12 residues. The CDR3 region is CASTQYQETQYF. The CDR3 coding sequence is TGTGCCAGTACGCAGTACCAAGAGACCCAGTACTTC.

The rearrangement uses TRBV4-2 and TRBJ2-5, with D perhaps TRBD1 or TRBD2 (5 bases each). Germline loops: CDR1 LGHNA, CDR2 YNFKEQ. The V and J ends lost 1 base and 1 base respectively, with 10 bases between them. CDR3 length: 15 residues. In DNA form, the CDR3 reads TGTGCCAGCAGCCAAGCCCCGGGGACCCAAGAGACCCAGTACTTC. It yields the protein CASSQAPGTQETQYF.

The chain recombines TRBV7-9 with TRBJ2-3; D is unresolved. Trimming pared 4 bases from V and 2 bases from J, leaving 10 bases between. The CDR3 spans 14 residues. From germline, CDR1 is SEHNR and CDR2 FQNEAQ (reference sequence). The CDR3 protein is CASSSGSVTDTQYF. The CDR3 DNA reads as TGTGCCAGCAGCTCCGGGTCCGTCACAGATACGCAGTATTTT.

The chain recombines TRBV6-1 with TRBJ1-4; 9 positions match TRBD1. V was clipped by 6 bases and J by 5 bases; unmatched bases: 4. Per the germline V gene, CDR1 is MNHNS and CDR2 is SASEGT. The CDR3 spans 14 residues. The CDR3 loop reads CASRAGQGNEKLFF. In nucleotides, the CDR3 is TGTGCCAGCAGGGCGGGACAGGGAAATGAAAAACTGTTTTTT.

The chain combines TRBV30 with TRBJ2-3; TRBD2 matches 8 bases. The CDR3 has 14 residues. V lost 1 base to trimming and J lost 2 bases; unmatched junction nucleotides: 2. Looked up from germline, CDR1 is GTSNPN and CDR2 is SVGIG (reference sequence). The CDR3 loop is CAWSEGLVTDTQYF. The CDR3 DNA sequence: TGTGCCTGGAGTGAGGGACTAGTCACAGATACGCAGTATTTT.

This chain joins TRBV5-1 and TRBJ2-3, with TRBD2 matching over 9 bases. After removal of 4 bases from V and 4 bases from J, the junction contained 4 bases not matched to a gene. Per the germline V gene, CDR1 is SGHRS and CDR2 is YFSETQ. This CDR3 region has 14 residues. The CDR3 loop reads CASSEGLAADTQYF. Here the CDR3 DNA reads TGCGCCAGCAGCGAGGGACTAGCCGCAGATACGCAGTATTTT. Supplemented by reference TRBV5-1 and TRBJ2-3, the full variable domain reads KAGVTQTPRYLIKTRGQQVTLSCSPISGHRSVSWYQQTPGQGLQFLFEYFSETQRNKGNFPGRFSGRQFSNSRSEMNVSTLELGDSALYLCASSEGLAADTQYFGPGTRLTVL.